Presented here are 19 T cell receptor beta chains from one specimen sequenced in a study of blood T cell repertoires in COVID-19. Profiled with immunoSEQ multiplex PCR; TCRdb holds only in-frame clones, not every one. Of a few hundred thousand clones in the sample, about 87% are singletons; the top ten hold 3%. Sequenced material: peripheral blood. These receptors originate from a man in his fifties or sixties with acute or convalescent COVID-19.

The CDR3 nucleotides read TGTGCCAGCAGCCAAGAGGTAGGAGCGACCCAGTACTTC. It encodes CASSQEVGATQYF. V usage is TRBV14 and J usage is TRBJ2-5, with no clear D. The CDR3 has 13 residues. Trimming shortened V by 0 bases and J by 7 bases, and 9 bases separated the two germline ends. Germline V gene lookup returns CDR1 SGHDN and CDR2 FVKESK.

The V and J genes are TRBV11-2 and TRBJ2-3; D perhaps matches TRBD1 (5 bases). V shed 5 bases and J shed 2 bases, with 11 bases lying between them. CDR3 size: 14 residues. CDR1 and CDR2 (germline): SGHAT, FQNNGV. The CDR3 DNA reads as TGTGCCAGCAGCCGCGCAGGGTTCACAGATACGCAGTATTTT. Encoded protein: CASSRAGFTDTQYF.

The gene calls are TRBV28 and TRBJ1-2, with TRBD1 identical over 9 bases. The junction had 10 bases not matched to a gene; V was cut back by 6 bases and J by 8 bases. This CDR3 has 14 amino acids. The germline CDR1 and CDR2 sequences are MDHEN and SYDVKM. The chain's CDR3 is CASRNYRGQSGYTF. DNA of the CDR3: TGTGCCAGCAGGAATTACAGGGGGCAAAGCGGCTACACCTTC.

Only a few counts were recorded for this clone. The CDR3 DNA follows: TGCGCCAGCAGCCAAGTCCCGGGACAGGGAGAGACCCAGTACTTC. Its translation is CASSQVPGQGETQYF. This sequence joins TRBV4-1 and TRBJ2-5, with 9 bases aligning to TRBD1. Germline loops: CDR1 MGHRA, CDR2 YSYEKL. J gave up 4 bases and V 1 base, and 4 bases lay outside the gene matches. CDR3 length: 15 residues.

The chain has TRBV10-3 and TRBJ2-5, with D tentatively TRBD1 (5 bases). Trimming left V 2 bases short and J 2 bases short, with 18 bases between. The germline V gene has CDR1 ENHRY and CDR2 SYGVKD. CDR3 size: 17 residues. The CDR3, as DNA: TGTGCCATCAGTGAGCTTGCAGGGCCCCTGGGGCAAGAGACCCAGTACTTC. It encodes CAISELAGPLGQETQYF.

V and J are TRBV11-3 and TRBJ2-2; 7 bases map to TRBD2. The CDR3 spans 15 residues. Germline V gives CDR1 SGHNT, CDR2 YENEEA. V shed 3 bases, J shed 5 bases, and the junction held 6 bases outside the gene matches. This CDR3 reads CASSLRGRNTGELFF. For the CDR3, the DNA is TGTGCCAGCAGCTTGCGCGGGAGAAATACCGGGGAGCTGTTTTTT.

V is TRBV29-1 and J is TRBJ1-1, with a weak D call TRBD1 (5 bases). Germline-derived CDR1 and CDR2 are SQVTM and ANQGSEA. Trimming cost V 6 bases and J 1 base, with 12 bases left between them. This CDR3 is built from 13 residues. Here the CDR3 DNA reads TGCAGCGTGTCAGTAACAGGGAACACTGAAGCTTTCTTT. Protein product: CSVSVTGNTEAFF.

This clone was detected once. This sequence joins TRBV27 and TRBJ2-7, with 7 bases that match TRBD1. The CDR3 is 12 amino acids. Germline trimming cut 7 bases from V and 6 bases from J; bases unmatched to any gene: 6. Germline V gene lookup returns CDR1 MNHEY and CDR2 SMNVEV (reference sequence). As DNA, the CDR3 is TGTGCCAGCATGAGGGGGCCGGGCGAGCAGTACTTC. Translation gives CASMRGPGEQYF.

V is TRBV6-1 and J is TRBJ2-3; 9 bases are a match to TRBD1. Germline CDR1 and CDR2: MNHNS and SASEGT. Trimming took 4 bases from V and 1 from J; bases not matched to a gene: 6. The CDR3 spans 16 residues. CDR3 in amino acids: CASSVQRTGGTDTQYF. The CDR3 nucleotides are TGTGCCAGCAGTGTTCAACGGACAGGGGGCACAGATACGCAGTATTTT.

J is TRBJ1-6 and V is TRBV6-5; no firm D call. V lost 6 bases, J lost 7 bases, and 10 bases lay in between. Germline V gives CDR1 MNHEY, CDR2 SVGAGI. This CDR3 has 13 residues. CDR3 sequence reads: CASRERINSPLHF. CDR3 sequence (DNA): TGTGCCAGCAGGGAGAGAATCAATTCACCCCTCCACTTT.

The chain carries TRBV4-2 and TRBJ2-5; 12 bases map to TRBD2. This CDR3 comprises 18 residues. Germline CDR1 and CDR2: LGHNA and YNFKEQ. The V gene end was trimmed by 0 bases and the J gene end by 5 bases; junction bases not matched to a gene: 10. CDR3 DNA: TGTGCCAGCAGCCAAGATTGGGCTAGCGGGGGGGCCAGGGAGACCCAGTACTTC. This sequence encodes CASSQDWASGGARETQYF.

The CDR3 protein is CASSEGAWNTEAFF. CDR3 sequence (DNA): TGTGCCAGTAGTGAGGGGGCCTGGAACACTGAAGCTTTCTTT. The rearrangement uses TRBV19 and TRBJ1-1; 7 positions match TRBD1. Germline V gives CDR1 LNHDA, CDR2 SQIVND (reference sequence). Trimming took 5 bases from V and 1 from J; bases not matched to a gene: 4. The CDR3 totals 14 residues.

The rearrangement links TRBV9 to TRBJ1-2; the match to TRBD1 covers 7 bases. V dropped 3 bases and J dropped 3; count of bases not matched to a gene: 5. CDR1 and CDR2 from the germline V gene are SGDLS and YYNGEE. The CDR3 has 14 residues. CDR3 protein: CASSDSTGYYGYTF. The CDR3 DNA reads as TGTGCCAGCAGCGATTCGACAGGGTACTATGGCTACACCTTC.

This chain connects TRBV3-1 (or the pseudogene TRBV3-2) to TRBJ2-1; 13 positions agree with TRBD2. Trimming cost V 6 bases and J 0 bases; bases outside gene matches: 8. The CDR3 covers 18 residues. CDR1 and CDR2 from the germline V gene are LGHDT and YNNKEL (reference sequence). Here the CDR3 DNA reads TGTGCCAGCAGTCCGGGACTAGCGGGGTCGAGCTCCTACAATGAGCAGTTCTTC. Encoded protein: CASSPGLAGSSSYNEQFF.

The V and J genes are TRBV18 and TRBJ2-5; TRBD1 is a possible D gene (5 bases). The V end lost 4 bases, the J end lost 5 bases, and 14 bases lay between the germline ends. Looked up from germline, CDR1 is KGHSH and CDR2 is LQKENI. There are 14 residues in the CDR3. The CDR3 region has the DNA TGTGCCAGCTCACACGGACAACCACCGGAGACCCAGTACTTC. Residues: CASSHGQPPETQYF. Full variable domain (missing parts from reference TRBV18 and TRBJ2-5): NAGVMQNPRHLVRRRGQEARLRCSPMKGHSHVYWYRQLPEEGLKFMVYLQKENIIDESGMPKERFSAEFPKEGPSILRIQQVVRGDSAAYFCASSHGQPPETQYFGPGTRLLVL.

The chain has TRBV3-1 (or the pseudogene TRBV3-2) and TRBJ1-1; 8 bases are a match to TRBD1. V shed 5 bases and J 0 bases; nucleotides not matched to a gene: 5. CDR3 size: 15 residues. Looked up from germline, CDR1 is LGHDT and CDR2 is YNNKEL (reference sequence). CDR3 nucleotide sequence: TGTGCCAGCAGCTTACGACAGGGGTTGAACACTGAAGCTTTCTTT. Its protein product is CASSLRQGLNTEAFF.

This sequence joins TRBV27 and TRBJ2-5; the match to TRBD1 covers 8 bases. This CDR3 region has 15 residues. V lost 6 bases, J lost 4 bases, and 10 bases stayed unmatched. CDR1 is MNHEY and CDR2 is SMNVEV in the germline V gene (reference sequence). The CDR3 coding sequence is TGTGCCAGCAGAAATCCGGGACAGGCTTCAGAGACCCAGTACTTC. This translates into CASRNPGQASETQYF.

The CDR3 region has the DNA TGTGCCACCAGTGACGAACGGGGGGGCCATTATGAGCAGTTCTTC. Protein: CATSDERGGHYEQFF. This chain connects TRBV24-1 to TRBJ2-1, with TRBD2 identical over 8 bases. In germline, CDR1 is KGHDR, CDR2 SFDVKD. The CDR3 runs 15 residues. V was pared by 4 bases and J by 8 bases, with 9 bases of the junction left unmatched.

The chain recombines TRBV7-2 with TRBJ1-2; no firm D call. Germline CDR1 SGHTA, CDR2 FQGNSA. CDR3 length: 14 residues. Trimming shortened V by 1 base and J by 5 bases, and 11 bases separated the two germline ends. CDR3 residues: CASSLVGGNYGYTF. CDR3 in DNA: TGTGCCAGCAGCTTAGTAGGAGGGAATTATGGCTACACCTTC.